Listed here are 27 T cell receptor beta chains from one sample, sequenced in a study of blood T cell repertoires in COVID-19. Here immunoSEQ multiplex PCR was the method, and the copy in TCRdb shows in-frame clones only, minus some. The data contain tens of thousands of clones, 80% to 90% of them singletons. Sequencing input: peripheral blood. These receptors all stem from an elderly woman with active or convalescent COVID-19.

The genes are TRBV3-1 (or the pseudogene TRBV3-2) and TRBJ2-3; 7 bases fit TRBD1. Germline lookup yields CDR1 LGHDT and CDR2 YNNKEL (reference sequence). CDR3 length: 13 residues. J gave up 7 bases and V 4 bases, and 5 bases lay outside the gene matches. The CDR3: CASSLRGRNTQYF. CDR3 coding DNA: TGTGCCAGCAGCCTTAGGGGGCGAAATACGCAGTATTTT.

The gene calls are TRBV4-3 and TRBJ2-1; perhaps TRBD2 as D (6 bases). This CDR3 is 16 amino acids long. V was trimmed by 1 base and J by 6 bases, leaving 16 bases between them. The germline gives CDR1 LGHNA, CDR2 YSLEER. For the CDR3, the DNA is TGCGCCAGCAGCCAAGGAGTGTTGGGACTTTTCAATGAGCAGTTCTTC. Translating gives CASSQGVLGLFNEQFF.

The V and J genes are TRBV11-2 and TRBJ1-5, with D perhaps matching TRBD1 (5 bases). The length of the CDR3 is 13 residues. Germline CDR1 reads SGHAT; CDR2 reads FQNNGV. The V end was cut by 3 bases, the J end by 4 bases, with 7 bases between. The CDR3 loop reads CASSLTENQPQHF. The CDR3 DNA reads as TGTGCCAGCAGCTTGACAGAAAATCAGCCCCAGCATTTT. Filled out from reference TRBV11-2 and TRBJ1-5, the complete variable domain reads EAGVAQSPRYKIIEKRQSVAFWCNPISGHATLYWYQQILGQGPKLLIQFQNNGVVDDSQLPKDRFSAERLKGVDSTLKIQPAKLEDSAVYLCASSLTENQPQHFGDGTRLSIL.

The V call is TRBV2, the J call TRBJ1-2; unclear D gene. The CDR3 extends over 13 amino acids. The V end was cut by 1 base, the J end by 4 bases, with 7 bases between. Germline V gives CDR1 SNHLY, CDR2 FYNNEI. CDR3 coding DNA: TGTGCCAGCAGTGAAGATTTTCTCTATGGCTACACCTTC. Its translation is CASSEDFLYGYTF. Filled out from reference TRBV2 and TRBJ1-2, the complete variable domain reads EPEVTQTPSHQVTQMGQEVILRCVPISNHLYFYWYRQILGQKVEFLVSFYNNEISEKSEIFDDQFSVERPDGSNFTLKIRSTKLEDSAMYFCASSEDFLYGYTFGSGTRLTVV.

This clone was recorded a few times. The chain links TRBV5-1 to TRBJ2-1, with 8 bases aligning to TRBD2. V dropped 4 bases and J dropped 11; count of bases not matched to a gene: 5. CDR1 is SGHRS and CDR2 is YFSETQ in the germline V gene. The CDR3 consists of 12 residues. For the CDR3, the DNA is TGCGCCAGCAGCCGGGAGGGCCCCAAGCAGTTCTTC. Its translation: CASSREGPKQFF.

Here the CDR3 reads CAWSVKQKNQPQHF. CDR3 coding DNA: TGTGCCTGGAGTGTAAAACAGAAAAATCAGCCCCAGCATTTT. The chain is built from TRBV30 and TRBJ1-5; D call uncertain. The V and J ends lost 0 bases and 4 bases respectively, with 10 bases between them. CDR3 length: 14 amino acids. Germline assignment: CDR1 GTSNPN and CDR2 SVGIG (reference sequence).

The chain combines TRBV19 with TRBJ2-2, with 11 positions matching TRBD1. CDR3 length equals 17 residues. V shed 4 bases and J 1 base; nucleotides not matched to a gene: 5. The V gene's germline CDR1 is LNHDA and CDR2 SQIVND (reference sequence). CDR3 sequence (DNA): TGTGCCAGTAGTAGGGAGGGGACAGGGGGGAACACCGGGGAGCTGTTTTTT. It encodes CASSREGTGGNTGELFF.

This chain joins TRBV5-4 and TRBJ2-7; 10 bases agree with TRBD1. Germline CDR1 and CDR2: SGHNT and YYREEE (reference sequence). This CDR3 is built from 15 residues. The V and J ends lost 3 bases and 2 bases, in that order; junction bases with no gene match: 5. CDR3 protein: CASSSGTGAPYEQYF. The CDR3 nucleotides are TGTGCCAGCAGCTCCGGGACAGGGGCTCCCTACGAGCAGTACTTC.

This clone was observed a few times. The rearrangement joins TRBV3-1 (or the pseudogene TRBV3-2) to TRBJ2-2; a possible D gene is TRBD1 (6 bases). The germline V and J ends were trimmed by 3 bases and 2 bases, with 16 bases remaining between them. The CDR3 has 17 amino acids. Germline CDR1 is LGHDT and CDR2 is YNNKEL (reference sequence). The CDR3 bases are TGTGCCAGCAGCCAGGGCAGGGGATTCGAAAACACCGGGGAGCTGTTTTTT. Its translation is CASSQGRGFENTGELFF.

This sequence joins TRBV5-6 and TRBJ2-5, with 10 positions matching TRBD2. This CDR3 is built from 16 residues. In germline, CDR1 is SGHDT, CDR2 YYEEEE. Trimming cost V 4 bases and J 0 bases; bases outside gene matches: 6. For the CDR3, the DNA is TGTGCCAGCAGCCTATTTAGCGGGGGGAACCAAGAGACCCAGTACTTC. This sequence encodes CASSLFSGGNQETQYF.

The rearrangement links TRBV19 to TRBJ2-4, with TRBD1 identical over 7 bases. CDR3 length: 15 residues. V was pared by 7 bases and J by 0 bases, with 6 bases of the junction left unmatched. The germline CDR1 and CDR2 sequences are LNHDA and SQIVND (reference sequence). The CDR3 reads CASNPYRGAKNIQYF. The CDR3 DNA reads TGTGCCAGTAATCCCTACAGGGGAGCCAAAAACATTCAGTACTTC.

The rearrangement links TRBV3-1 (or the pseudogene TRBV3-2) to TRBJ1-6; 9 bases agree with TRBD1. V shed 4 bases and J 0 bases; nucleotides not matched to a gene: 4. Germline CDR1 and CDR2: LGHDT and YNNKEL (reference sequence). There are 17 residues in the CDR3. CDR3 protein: CASSRGTGSSYNSPLHF. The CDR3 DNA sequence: TGTGCCAGCAGCCGGGGGACAGGGAGCTCCTATAATTCACCCCTCCACTTT.

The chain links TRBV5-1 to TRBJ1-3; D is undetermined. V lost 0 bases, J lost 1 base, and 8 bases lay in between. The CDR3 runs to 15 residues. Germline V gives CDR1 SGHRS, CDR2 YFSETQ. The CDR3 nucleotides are TGCGCCAGCAGCTTGGACGTCGGTTCTGGAAACACCATATATTTT. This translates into CASSLDVGSGNTIYF.

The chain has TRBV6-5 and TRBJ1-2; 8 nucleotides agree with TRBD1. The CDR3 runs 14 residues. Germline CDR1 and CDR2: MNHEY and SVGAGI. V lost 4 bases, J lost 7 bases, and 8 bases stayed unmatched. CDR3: CASSFRTGSFGYTF. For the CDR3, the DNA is TGTGCCAGCAGTTTCCGGACAGGGTCCTTTGGCTACACCTTC.

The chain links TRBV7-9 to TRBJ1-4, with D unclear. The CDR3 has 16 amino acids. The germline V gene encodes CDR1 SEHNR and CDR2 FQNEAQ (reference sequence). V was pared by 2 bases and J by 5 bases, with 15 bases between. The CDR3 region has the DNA TGTGCCAGCAGCTTAACGCCGCGAAAACCGAATGAAAAACTGTTTTTT. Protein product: CASSLTPRKPNEKLFF.

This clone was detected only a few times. The CDR3 coding sequence is TGTGCCTGGAGTTCAAGATGGCATGGCTACACCTTC. It translates to CAWSSRWHGYTF. The rearrangement links TRBV30 to TRBJ1-2, with unresolved D. The CDR3 runs to 12 residues. Per germline, CDR1 GTSNPN and CDR2 SVGIG (reference sequence). V was pared by 2 bases and J by 6 bases, with 10 bases between.

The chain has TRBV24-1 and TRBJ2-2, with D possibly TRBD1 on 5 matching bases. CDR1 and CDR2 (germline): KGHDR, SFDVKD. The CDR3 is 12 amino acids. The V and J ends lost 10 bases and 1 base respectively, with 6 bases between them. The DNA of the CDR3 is TGTGCCACTCAGGGGAACACCGGGGAGCTGTTTTTT. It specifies CATQGNTGELFF.

The CDR3 nucleotides read TGCGCCAGCAGCTTGGGTGGGGCCGGGTCGCAAGAGACCCAGTACTTC. As protein: CASSLGGAGSQETQYF. The J gene is TRBJ2-5, the V gene TRBV5-1; perhaps TRBD1 as D (5 bases). This CDR3 has 16 residues. Germline V gives CDR1 SGHRS, CDR2 YFSETQ. Between the trimmed V and J ends, which lost 0 bases and 2 bases, there was a span of 14 bases.

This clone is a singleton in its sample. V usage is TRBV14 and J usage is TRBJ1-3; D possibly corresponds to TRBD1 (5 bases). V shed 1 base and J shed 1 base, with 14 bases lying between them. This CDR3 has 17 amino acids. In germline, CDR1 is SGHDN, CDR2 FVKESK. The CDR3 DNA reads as TGTGCCAGCAGCCAAGTCGGGGGTTTCGGATCTGGAAACACCATATATTTT. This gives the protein CASSQVGGFGSGNTIYF.

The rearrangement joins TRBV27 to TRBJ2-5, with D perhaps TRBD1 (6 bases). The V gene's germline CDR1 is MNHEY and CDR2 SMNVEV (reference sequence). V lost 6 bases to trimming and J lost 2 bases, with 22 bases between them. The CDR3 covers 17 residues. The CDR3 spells CASSTGLGLGAQETQYF. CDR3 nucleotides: TGTGCCAGCAGCACAGGGTTAGGCCTCGGGGCACAAGAGACCCAGTACTTC.

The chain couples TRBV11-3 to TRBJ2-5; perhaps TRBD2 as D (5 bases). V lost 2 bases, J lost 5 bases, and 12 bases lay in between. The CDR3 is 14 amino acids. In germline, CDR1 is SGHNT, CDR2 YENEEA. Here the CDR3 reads CASSLSGFRETQYF. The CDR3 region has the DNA TGTGCCAGCAGCTTAAGCGGCTTTAGGGAGACCCAGTACTTC.

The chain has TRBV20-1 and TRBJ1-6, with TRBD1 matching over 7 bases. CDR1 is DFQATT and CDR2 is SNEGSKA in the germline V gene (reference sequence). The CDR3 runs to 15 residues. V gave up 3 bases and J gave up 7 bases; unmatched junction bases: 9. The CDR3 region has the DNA TGCAGTGCTAGTGTCGCGCAGGGGGAGAATTCACCCCTCCACTTT. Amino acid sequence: CSASVAQGENSPLHF.

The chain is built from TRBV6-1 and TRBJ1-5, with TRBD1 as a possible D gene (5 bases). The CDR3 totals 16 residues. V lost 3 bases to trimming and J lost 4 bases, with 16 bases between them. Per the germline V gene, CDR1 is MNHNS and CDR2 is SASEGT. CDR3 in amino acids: CASSDVVLGGNQPQHF. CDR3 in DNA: TGTGCCAGCAGTGATGTGGTGTTGGGGGGAAATCAGCCCCAGCATTTT.

The CDR3 DNA follows: TGTGCCAGCAGCTTTGGAGGCTACGAGCAGTACTTC. Translated, it gives CASSFGGYEQYF. This chain uses TRBV11-3 with TRBJ2-7; a weak D match, TRBD2 (5 bases). CDR3 length equals 12 residues. The V gene lost 3 bases and the J gene lost 3 bases, with 6 bases spanning the gap. Looked up from germline, CDR1 is SGHNT and CDR2 is YENEEA.

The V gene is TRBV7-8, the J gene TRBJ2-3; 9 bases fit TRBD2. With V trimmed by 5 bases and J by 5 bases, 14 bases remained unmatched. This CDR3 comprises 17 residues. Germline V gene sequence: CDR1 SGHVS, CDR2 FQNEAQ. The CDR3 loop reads CASSLRGGGAQGDTQYF. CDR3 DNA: TGTGCCAGCAGCCTCCGTGGCGGGGGGGCTCAGGGAGATACGCAGTATTTT.

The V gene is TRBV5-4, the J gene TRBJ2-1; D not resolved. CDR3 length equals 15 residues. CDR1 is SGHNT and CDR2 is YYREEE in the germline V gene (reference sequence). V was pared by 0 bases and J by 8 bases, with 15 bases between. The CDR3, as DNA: TGTGCCAGCAGCTTGGCACGACAAGGAAAAGATGAGCAGTTCTTC. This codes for CASSLARQGKDEQFF.

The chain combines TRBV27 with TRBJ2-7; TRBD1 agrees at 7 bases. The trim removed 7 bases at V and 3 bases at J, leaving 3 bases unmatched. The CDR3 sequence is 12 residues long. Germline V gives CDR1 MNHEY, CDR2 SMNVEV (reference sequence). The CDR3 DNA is TGTGCCAGCAAAGACAGGGACTACGAGCAGTACTTC. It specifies CASKDRDYEQYF.